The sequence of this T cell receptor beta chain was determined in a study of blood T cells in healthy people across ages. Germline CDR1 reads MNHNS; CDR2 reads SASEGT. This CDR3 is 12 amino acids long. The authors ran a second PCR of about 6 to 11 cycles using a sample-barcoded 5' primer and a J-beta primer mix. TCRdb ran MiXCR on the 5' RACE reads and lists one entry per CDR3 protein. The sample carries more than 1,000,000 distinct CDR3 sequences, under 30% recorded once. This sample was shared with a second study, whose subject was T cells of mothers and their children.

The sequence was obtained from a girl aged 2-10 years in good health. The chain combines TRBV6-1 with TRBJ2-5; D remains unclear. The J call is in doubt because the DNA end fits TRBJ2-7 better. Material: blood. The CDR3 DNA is TGTGCCAGCATGGAACGCTACTACGAGCAGTACTTC. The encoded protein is CASMERYYEQYF.